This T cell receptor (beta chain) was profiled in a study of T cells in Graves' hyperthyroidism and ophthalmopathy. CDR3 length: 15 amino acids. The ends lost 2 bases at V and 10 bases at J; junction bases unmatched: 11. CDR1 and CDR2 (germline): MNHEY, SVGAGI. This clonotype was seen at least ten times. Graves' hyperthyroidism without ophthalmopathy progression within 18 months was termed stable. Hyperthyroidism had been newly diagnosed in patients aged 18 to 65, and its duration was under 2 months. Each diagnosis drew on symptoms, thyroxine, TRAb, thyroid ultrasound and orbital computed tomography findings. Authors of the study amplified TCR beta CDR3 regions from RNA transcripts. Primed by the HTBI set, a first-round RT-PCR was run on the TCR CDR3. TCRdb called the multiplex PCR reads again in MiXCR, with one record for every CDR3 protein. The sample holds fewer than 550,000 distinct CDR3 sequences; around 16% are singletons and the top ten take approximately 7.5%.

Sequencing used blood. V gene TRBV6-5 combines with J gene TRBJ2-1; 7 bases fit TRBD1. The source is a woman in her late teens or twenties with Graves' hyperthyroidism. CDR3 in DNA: TGTGCCAGCAGTTACCCGCGGACAGGTTTCTGGGAGCAGTTCTTC. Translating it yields CASSYPRTGFWEQFF.